Described below is a single T cell receptor (beta chain) sequence and its context. The data were taken from a study of cytomegalovirus exposure and HLA in healthy donors. PCR used 60 Vbeta primers and 13 Jbeta primers. TCRdb's copy holds only in-frame clones and misses some; the assay was immunoSEQ multiplex PCR. The table has roughly 100,000 clones, 70% to 80% seen once; the top ten hold roughly 11%. Sequencing was carried out using PBMCs. This receptor was taken from a man aged 18 to 35 in good health and CMV-seropositive.

The CDR3 sequence is CASSWEEFNTGELFF. CDR3 coding DNA: TGTGCCAGCAGTTGGGAGGAGTTCAACACCGGGGAGCTGTTTTTT. V is TRBV28 and J is TRBJ2-2, with a tentative D call TRBD2 (6 bases). The CDR3 length is 15 residues. Trimming shortened V by 4 bases and J by 2 bases, and 11 bases separated the two germline ends. Per the germline V gene, CDR1 is MDHEN and CDR2 is SYDVKM.